The 9 T cell receptor beta chains in this list originate from one sample, sequenced in a study of blood T cell repertoires in COVID-19. TCRdb keeps only in-frame clones here, not all; method: immunoSEQ multiplex PCR. The table includes about 350,000 clones, roughly 90% detected once. The material sequenced was peripheral blood. The source of these receptors is a woman aged 55-69 years with COVID-19, enrolled during active disease.

Of note for this clone: An end of the junction differs from the germline gene, which may be a read error. V is TRBV7-8 and J is TRBJ2-3; D might be TRBD2 (5 bases). In germline, CDR1 is SGHVS, CDR2 FQNEAQ. The CDR3 is 16 residues long. CDR3 bases: TGTGCCAGCACCTTAGGGATCGGGGAACGAAGGGATACGCAGTATTTT. This sequence encodes CASTLGIGERRDTQYF.

The J gene is TRBJ2-3, the V gene TRBV3-1 (or the pseudogene TRBV3-2); D is perhaps TRBD2 (5 bases). Trimming removed 1 base from V and 1 base from J, with 21 bases in between. Germline V CDR1 and CDR2: LGHDT, YNNKEL (reference sequence). CDR3 size: 19 residues. The CDR3 sequence: CASSQGVDSPARRTDTQYF. CDR3 DNA sequence: TGTGCCAGCAGCCAAGGTGTGGACTCTCCAGCCCGCCGCACAGATACGCAGTATTTT.

The chain links TRBV5-6 to TRBJ1-6; unclear D gene. The CDR3 extends over 16 amino acids. The ends were cut back, 0 bases at V and 2 bases at J, with 9 bases in the middle. Germline lookup yields CDR1 SGHDT and CDR2 YYEEEE. The CDR3: CASSLDPRAYNSPLHF. In DNA form, the CDR3 reads TGTGCCAGCAGCTTGGACCCCCGCGCCTATAATTCACCCCTCCACTTT.

The gene calls are TRBV7-2 and TRBJ1-1, with D tentatively TRBD1 (5 bases). Germline loops: CDR1 SGHTA, CDR2 FQGNSA. The length of the CDR3 is 14 residues. V dropped 5 bases and J dropped 1 base, with 11 bases sitting between them. DNA of the CDR3: TGTGCCAGCAGCCGCGGGGGGGGGAACACTGAAGCTTTCTTT. Translating gives CASSRGGGNTEAFF. Full variable domain (remainder filled in from reference TRBV7-2 and TRBJ1-1): GAGVSQSPSNKVTEKGKDVELRCDPISGHTALYWYRQSLGQGLEFLIYFQGNSAPDKSGLPSDRFSAERTGGSVSTLTIQRTQQEDSAVYLCASSRGGGNTEAFFGQGTRLTVV.

The chain links TRBV11-3 to TRBJ2-3; TRBD2 agrees at 10 bases. The ends lost 4 bases at V and 9 bases at J; junction bases unmatched: 4. CDR1 is SGHNT, CDR2 YENEEA, per germline. The CDR3 consists of 13 residues. CDR3 bases: TGTGCCAGCAGCTCTAGCGGGGGAAGAACGCAGTATTTT. It encodes CASSSSGGRTQYF.

The V and J genes are TRBV30 and TRBJ2-2; D may be TRBD2 (6 bases). V was cut by 4 bases and J by 2 bases, with 11 bases left in between. The V gene's germline CDR1 is GTSNPN and CDR2 SVGIG (reference sequence). The CDR3 extends over 14 amino acids. In DNA, the CDR3 is TGTGCCTGGAAGACGGGGGTAAACACCGGGGAGCTGTTTTTT. Its protein is CAWKTGVNTGELFF.

This chain links TRBV6-5 with TRBJ2-3, with 9 bases fitting TRBD2. The CDR3 is 16 amino acids. The germline V gene encodes CDR1 MNHEY and CDR2 SVGAGI. Germline trimming cut 0 bases from V and 2 bases from J; bases unmatched to any gene: 3. CDR3 nucleotide sequence: TGTGCCAGCAGTTACTCGCGGGGGGGCTTCACAGATACGCAGTATTTT. Translated, it gives CASSYSRGGFTDTQYF.

The chain recombines TRBV5-8 with TRBJ1-1; no clear D gene. The V gene's germline CDR1 is SGHTS and CDR2 YDEGEE. The CDR3 sequence is 12 residues long. Trimming removed 3 bases from V and 3 bases from J, with 6 bases in between. The CDR3 sequence is CASSSRDTEAFF. The CDR3 DNA reads TGTGCCAGCAGCTCGAGGGACACTGAAGCTTTCTTT.

The rearrangement uses TRBV29-1 and TRBJ1-2; D uncertain. CDR3 length: 13 residues. The germline V gene has CDR1 SQVTM and CDR2 ANQGSEA. The V end lost 3 bases, the J end lost 3 bases, and 11 bases lay between the germline ends. The CDR3 protein is CSVDPGGYYGYTF. The CDR3 nucleotides read TGCAGCGTTGATCCGGGAGGCTACTATGGCTACACCTTC.